This TCR beta chain was captured by sequencing in a study of T cell repertoires in cytomegalovirus infection. Study at large: An indication of both CMV infection and matching HLA type came from public TCR beta signatures.

Study-level points and caveats: CMV-specific TCR beta clonotypes restricted by HLA-C dominated the ex vivo response.

This clonotype showed up many times. The antigen is undetermined. Trimming removed 4 bases from V and 12 bases from J, with 18 bases in between. Germline V gives CDR1 SGHVS, CDR2 FQNEAQ. The CDR3 is 13 residues long. TCRdb fed the reads into MiXCR, producing one record per CDR3 protein. The repertoire has 150,000 to 200,000 distinct CDR3 sequences, roughly 15% of them found once; the top ten carry almost 25%. The sequenced sample was CD8+ T cells from PBMCs. V usage is TRBV7-8 and J usage is TRBJ1-1, with D perhaps matching TRBD1 (6 bases). The sequence came from a human donor in good health (CMV status not recorded). Some clones in this sample may be carry-over from other donors' samples. This CDR3 reads CASSSETGIFTFF. For the CDR3, the DNA is TGTGCCAGCAGCTCGGAAACAGGGATTTTTACTTTCTTT.